This TCR beta chain was sequenced for a study of T-cell memory formation after mild COVID-19. This clonotype was seen at least ten times. What it binds is not known. MiXCR, applied by TCRdb to the 5' RACE reads, yields one record per CDR3 protein. The sample consists of approximately 300,000 distinct CDR3 sequences, 15% of them appearing once. The V end lost 0 bases, the J end lost 4 bases, and 12 bases lay between the germline ends. The V gene's germline CDR1 is SGHRS and CDR2 YFSETQ. The CDR3 extends over 15 amino acids. Study-wide results and limits: Balance between CD4 and CD8 was seen in clones contracting day 15 to 85, and a CD4+ lean was seen in later expanders. Researchers found some responding clones in pre-infection memory, a sign that cross-reactive memory joined.

The sample comprised PBMCs or a T cell subset sorted from them (not recorded which). This clonotype originated in a young man who had mild COVID-19 (a few samples of this study predate the infection). Cell type and time point are not known. The chain couples TRBV5-1 to TRBJ2-3; D is possibly TRBD1 (5 bases). Here the CDR3 reads CASSLAGQGADTQYF. The CDR3 coding sequence is TGCGCCAGCAGCTTGGCCGGGCAGGGCGCAGATACGCAGTATTTT.